This passage covers 10 T cell receptor beta chains from one sample sequenced in a study of T cell responses to AZD1222 COVID-19 vaccine. This table comes from immunoSEQ multiplex PCR, and its TCRdb copy is limited to in-frame clones, with some not included. The table records about 76,000 clones, 70% to 80% of them present only once. This specimen consisted of peripheral blood, obtained 28 days after the second dose of the MenACWY control vaccine. The source is an adult who received the MenACWY meningococcal vaccine as a control.

This clone was counted once. J is TRBJ2-5 and V is TRBV20-1; D is possibly TRBD1 (5 bases). The germline gives CDR1 DFQATT, CDR2 SNEGSKA (reference sequence). The ends were cut back, 3 bases at V and 2 bases at J, with 10 bases in the middle. The CDR3 loop spans 13 amino acids. CDR3: CSASTTVQETQYF. Here the CDR3 DNA reads TGCAGTGCTAGTACGACAGTACAAGAGACCCAGTACTTC.

The V call is TRBV28, the J call TRBJ2-5; D unclear. The CDR3 consists of 13 residues. V was clipped by 1 base and J by 6 bases, with 9 bases between them. Germline assignment: CDR1 MDHEN and CDR2 SYDVKM. Here the CDR3 DNA reads TGTGCCAGCAGTTTATACCTAGGGCAGACCCAGTACTTC. Translated: CASSLYLGQTQYF. The variable domain in full, completed from reference TRBV28 and TRBJ2-5, reads DVKVTQSSRYLVKRTGEKVFLECVQDMDHENMFWYRQDPGLGLRLIYFSYDVKMKEKGDIPEGYSVSREKKERFSLILESASTNQTSMYLCASSLYLGQTQYFGPGTRLLVL.

This sequence joins TRBV13 and TRBJ2-3; D is possibly TRBD1 or TRBD2 (5 bases each). This CDR3 has 15 amino acids. Germline loops: CDR1 PRHDT, CDR2 FYEKMQ (reference sequence). The V and J ends lost 3 bases and 3 bases respectively, with 13 bases between them. CDR3 nucleotide sequence: TGTGCCAGCAGCTTCCCCGGGGCAAAGACAGATACGCAGTATTTT. Its protein is CASSFPGAKTDTQYF.

This clone appeared once. This CDR3 is CASSVGPGARTEAFF. The CDR3 DNA sequence: TGTGCCAGCAGCGTAGGCCCAGGGGCGAGGACTGAAGCTTTCTTT. The chain uses TRBV9 and TRBJ1-1; the D gene is possibly TRBD1 (6 bases). This CDR3 spans 15 amino acids. V was cut by 0 bases and J by 5 bases, with 14 bases left in between. The germline CDR1 and CDR2 sequences are SGDLS and YYNGEE.

The rearrangement links TRBV30 to TRBJ2-2; D may be TRBD2 (6 bases). Trimming shortened V by 8 bases and J by 5 bases, and 9 bases separated the two germline ends. Germline loops: CDR1 GTSNPN, CDR2 SVGIG (reference sequence). This CDR3 is built from 11 residues. CDR3 coding DNA: TGTGCCCGGGGGTTTACCGGGGAGCTGTTTTTT. Its translation is CARGFTGELFF.

This clone was found once. V gene TRBV19 combines with J gene TRBJ2-2; unclear D gene. The CDR3 totals 13 residues. Trimming left V 3 bases short and J 6 bases short, with 8 bases between. Germline CDR1 and CDR2: LNHDA and SQIVND (reference sequence). As DNA, the CDR3 is TGTGCCAGTAGTATGAGTAGGCCCGGGGAGCTGTTTTTT. It specifies CASSMSRPGELFF. Full variable domain (remainder filled in from reference TRBV19 and TRBJ2-2): DGGITQSPKYLFRKEGQNVTLSCEQNLNHDAMYWYRQDPGQGLRLIYYSQIVNDFQKGDIAEGYSVSREKKESFPLTVTSAQKNPTAFYLCASSMSRPGELFFGEGSRLTVL.

The gene calls are TRBV29-1 and TRBJ1-1; the D gene is possibly TRBD1 (6 bases). The CDR3 runs to 12 residues. Germline loops: CDR1 SQVTM, CDR2 ANQGSEA. V was clipped by 0 bases and J by 9 bases, with 11 bases between them. DNA for the CDR3: TGCAGCGTTGAAGAACAGGGAACTAAAGCTTTCTTT. This encodes CSVEEQGTKAFF. Drawing the rest from reference TRBV29-1 and TRBJ1-1, the complete variable domain is SAVISQKPSRDICQRGTSLTIQCQVDSQVTMMFWYRQQPGQSLTLIATANQGSEATYESGFVIDKFPISRPNLTFSTLTVSNMSPEDSSIYLCSVEEQGTKAFFGQGTRLTVV.

The V call is TRBV27, the J call TRBJ1-5; maybe TRBD1 (5 bases). The CDR3 contains 16 residues. Germline loops: CDR1 MNHEY, CDR2 SMNVEV (reference sequence). With 3 bases removed from V and 11 bases from J, the gap between germline ends came to 23 bases. For the CDR3, the DNA is TGTGCCAGCAGTTTGCACGGGGGGGGGAATATTCTGGCCCAGCATTTT. It specifies CASSLHGGGNILAQHF.

Only a few counts were recorded for this clone. This chain connects TRBV15 to TRBJ2-3, with TRBD1 matching 7 bases. The V gene end was trimmed by 0 bases and the J gene end by 0 bases; junction bases not matched to a gene: 6. Germline V gene lookup returns CDR1 LNHNV and CDR2 YYDKDF (reference sequence). This CDR3 has 17 amino acids. CDR3 nucleotides: TGTGCCACCAGCAGAGATCGGACAGGATCTAGCACAGATACGCAGTATTTT. Translating gives CATSRDRTGSSTDTQYF.

The J gene is TRBJ2-4, the V gene TRBV11-2; 12 nucleotides match TRBD1. J gave up 7 bases and V 6 bases, and 7 bases lay outside the gene matches. This CDR3 has 15 amino acids. Germline V gives CDR1 SGHAT, CDR2 FQNNGV. The CDR3 loop reads CASSRRGTGGNIQYF. CDR3 in DNA: TGTGCCAGCAGTAGGAGGGGGACAGGGGGCAACATTCAGTACTTC.